The rows below give T cell receptor beta chains drawn from one sample of a study of shared clonotypes between healthy human individuals. The protocol was immunoSEQ multiplex PCR, while the TCRdb copy is restricted to in-frame clones and leaves out a portion. The top ten hold 0.06% of the sample, which has hundreds of thousands of clones, roughly 95% seen once. What was sequenced was naive CD4+ T cells sorted from blood. These receptors were obtained from a woman under 40 in good health. CDR3s include the opening cysteine and the closing phenylalanine or tryptophan. Each record gives: J gene, V gene, D gene, clone size, CDR3 DNA, CDR3 protein. The D gene is left open where the match is weak. Clone size, where shown, is once, few, many, or a class for clones that have expanded.

TRBJ2-3 TRBV29-1 - - TGCAGCGTTGGGCCCCTAAGCACAGATACGCAGTATTTT CSVGPLSTDTQYF
TRBJ2-3 TRBV7-9 TRBD1 - TGTGCCAGCAGCTTCGGGGACAGCATCACAGATACGCAGTATTTT CASSFGDSITDTQYF
TRBJ2-7 TRBV28 - - TGTGCCGGACCAGGGCCTGGAGCCTACGAGCAGTACTTC CAGPGPGAYEQYF
TRBJ2-5 TRBV9 - once TGTGCCAGCAGCGTTGGCCCGGTCTTACAAGAGACCCAGTACTTC CASSVGPVLQETQYF
TRBJ2-7 TRBV2 - - TGTGCCAGCAGTCCGGGACTGGAAGCCTACGAGCAGTACTTC CASSPGLEAYEQYF
TRBJ1-5 TRBV28 - - TGTGCCAGTCGGCGGGGGGGGAGAGGCAATCAGCCCCAGCATTTT CASRRGGRGNQPQHF
TRBJ2-2 TRBV9 - - TGTGCCAGCAGCGTAGAGGCCATAACCACCGGGGAGCTGTTTTTT CASSVEAITTGELFF
TRBJ2-5 TRBV2 - - TGTGCCAGCACGATACAAGAGACCCAGTACTTC CASTIQETQYF
TRBJ1-2 TRBV28 - - TGTGCCAGCAGTTTTGCCCCGCAAGCTAACTATGGCTACACCTTC CASSFAPQANYGYTF
TRBJ2-7 TRBV6-5 TRBD2 - TGTGCCAGCAGTTATCTCGCGGGGGCCTACGAGCAGTACTTC CASSYLAGAYEQYF
TRBJ2-7 TRBV7-8 TRBD2 - TGTGCCAGCAGCTTATGGGCAGCGGGAGCTTACGAGCAGTACTTC CASSLWAAGAYEQYF
TRBJ2-3 TRBV19 - - TGTGCCAGTAGTAACGAACGGGCTAGCACAGATACGCAGTATTTT CASSNERASTDTQYF
TRBJ1-2 TRBV19 - - TGTGCCAGTCGAAGCGGGGGAACAGGCTATGGCTACACCTTC CASRSGGTGYGYTF
TRBJ1-6 TRBV27 - once TGTGCCAGCAGTCCCTGGGCGGGGGGTAATTCACCCCTCCACTTT CASSPWAGGNSPLHF
TRBJ1-1 TRBV5-1 - - TGCGCCAGCAGCCTTGTTTCGGGTCCGGACACTGAAGCTTTCTTT CASSLVSGPDTEAFF
TRBJ2-2 TRBV9 TRBD1 once TGTGCCAGCAGCGTCGGGACAGGGTCCTCTGCGGACACCGGGGAGCTGTTTTTT CASSVGTGSSADTGELFF